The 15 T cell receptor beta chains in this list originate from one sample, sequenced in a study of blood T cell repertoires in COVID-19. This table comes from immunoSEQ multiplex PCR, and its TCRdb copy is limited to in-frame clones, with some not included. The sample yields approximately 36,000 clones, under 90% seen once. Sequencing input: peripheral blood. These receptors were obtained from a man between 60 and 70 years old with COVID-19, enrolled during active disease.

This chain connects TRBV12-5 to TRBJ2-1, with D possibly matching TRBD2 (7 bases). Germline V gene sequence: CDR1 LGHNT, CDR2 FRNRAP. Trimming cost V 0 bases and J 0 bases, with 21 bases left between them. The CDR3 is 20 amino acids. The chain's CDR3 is CASGLVLGGPTGSSYNEQFF. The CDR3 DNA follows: TGTGCTAGTGGTTTGGTACTCGGGGGGCCGACTGGCAGCTCCTACAATGAGCAGTTCTTC.

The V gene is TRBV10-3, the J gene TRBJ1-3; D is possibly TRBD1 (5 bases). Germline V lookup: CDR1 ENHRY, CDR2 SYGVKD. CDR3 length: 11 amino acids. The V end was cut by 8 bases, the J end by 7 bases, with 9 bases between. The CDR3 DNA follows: TGTGCCATCGGGGGGGGGAACACCATATATTTT. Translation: CAIGGGNTIYF.

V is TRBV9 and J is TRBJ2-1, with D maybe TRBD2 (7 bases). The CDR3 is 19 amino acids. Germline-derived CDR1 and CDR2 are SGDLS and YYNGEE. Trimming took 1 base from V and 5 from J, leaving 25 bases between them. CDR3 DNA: TGTGCCAGCAGCGTATTTTCTTACGGGGGGCCCTTTGGGGACAATGAGCAGTTCTTC. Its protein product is CASSVFSYGGPFGDNEQFF.

CDR3 sequence: CASSYFGQGLGSPLHF. The CDR3 nucleotides are TGTGCCAGCAGTTACTTTGGACAGGGACTGGGTTCACCCCTCCACTTT. The rearrangement joins TRBV6-5 to TRBJ1-6, with 8 nucleotides matching TRBD1. Per germline, CDR1 MNHEY and CDR2 SVGAGI. The CDR3 runs to 16 residues. The V segment lost 1 base and the J segment 9 bases; nucleotides outside the gene matches: 8.

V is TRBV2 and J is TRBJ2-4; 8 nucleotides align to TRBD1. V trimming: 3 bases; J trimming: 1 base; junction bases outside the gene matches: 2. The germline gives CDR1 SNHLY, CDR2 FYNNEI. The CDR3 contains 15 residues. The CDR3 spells CASSDRGPAKNIQYF. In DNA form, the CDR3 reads TGTGCCAGCAGTGACAGGGGGCCGGCCAAAAACATTCAGTACTTC.

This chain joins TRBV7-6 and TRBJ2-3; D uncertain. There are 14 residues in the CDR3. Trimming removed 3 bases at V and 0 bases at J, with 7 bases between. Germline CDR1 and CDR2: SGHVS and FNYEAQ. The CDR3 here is CASSFSSSTDTQYF. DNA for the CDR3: TGTGCCAGCAGCTTTAGTTCTAGCACAGATACGCAGTATTTT.

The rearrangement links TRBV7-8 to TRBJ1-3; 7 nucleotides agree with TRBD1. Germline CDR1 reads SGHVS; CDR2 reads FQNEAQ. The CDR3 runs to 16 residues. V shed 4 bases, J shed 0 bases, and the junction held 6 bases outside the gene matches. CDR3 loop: CASSWGQTNSGNTIYF. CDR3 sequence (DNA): TGTGCCAGCAGCTGGGGACAGACTAACTCTGGAAACACCATATATTTT.

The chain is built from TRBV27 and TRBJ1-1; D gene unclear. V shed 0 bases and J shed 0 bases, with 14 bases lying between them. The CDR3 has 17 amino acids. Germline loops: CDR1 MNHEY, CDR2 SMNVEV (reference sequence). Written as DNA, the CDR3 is TGTGCCAGCAGTTTATCGTCGATTCGACTTGTGAACACTGAAGCTTTCTTT. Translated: CASSLSSIRLVNTEAFF.

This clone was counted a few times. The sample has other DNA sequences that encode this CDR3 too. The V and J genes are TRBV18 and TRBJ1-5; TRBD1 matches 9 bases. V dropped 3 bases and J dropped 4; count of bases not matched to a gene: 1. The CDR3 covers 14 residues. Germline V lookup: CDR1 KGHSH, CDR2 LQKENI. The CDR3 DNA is TGTGCCAGCTCACCGACAGGGGGGAATCAGCCCCAGCATTTT. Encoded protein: CASSPTGGNQPQHF.

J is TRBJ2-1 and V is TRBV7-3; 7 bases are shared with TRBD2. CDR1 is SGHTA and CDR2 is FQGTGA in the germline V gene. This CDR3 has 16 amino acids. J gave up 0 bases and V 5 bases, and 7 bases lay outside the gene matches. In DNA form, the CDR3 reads TGTGCCAGCAGCCTACATACTAGCGTCTCCTACAATGAGCAGTTCTTC. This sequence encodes CASSLHTSVSYNEQFF. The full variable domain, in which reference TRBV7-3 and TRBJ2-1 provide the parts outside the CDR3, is GAGVSQTPSNKVTEKGKYVELRCDPISGHTALYWYRQSLGQGPEFLIYFQGTGAADDSGLPNDRFFAVRPEGSVSTLKIQRTERGDSAVYLCASSLHTSVSYNEQFFGPGTRLTVL.

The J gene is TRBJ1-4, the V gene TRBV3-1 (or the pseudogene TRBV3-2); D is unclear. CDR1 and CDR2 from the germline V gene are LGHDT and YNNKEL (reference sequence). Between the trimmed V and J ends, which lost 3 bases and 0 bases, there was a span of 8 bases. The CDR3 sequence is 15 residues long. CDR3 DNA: TGTGCCAGCAGCCACTACAGTGCAACTAATGAAAAACTGTTTTTT. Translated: CASSHYSATNEKLFF.

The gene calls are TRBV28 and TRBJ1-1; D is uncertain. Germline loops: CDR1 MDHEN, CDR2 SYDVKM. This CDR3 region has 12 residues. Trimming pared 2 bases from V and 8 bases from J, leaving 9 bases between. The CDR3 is CASSLIRGEAFF. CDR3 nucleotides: TGTGCCAGCAGTTTAATCCGGGGAGAAGCTTTCTTT.

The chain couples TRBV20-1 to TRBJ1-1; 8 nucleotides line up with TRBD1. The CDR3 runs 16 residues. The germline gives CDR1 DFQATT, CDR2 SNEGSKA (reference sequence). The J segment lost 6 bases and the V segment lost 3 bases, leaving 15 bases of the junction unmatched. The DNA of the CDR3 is TGCAGTGCTAGTCGCGCGACAGGGGCTCAACTACCTGAAGCTTTCTTT. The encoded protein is CSASRATGAQLPEAFF.

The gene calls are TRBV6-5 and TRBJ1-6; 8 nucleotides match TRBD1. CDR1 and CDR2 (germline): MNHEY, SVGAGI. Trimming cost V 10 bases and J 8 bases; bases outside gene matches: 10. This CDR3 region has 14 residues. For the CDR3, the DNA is TGTGCCACCCAGGACAGGGCCGAGTATTCACCCCTCCACTTT. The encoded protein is CATQDRAEYSPLHF.

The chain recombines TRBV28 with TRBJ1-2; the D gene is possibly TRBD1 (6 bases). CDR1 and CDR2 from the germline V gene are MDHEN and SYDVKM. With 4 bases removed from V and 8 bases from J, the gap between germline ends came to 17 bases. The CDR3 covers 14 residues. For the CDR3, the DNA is TGTGCCAGCAGTTCGTCGACAGGCAGAAAGGGCTACACCTTC. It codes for CASSSSTGRKGYTF.